These 9 T cell receptor beta chains originate from one sample sequenced in a study of T cell responses to AZD1222 COVID-19 vaccine. The method was immunoSEQ multiplex PCR; TCRdb's version includes in-frame clones alone and lacks a portion of them. The sample consists of around 140,000 clones, just under 95% of them appearing once. Here the sequenced sample was peripheral blood, taken on day 0 of AZD1222 vaccination. The receptors derive from an adult in good health.

As DNA, the CDR3 is TGTGCCAGCAGTGCAGTCCCGGGACAGGGTTGGACCGGGGAGCTGTTTTTT. Translation gives CASSAVPGQGWTGELFF. This sequence joins TRBV9 and TRBJ2-2; 9 bases line up with TRBD1. CDR3 length equals 17 residues. The V segment lost 5 bases and the J segment 5 bases; nucleotides outside the gene matches: 13. Germline CDR1 reads SGDLS; CDR2 reads YYNGEE.

The chain combines TRBV6-6 with TRBJ1-2, with D maybe TRBD1 (5 bases). CDR1 MNHNY and CDR2 SVGAGI come from the germline V gene (reference sequence). V dropped 2 bases and J dropped 6 bases, with 19 bases sitting between them. The CDR3 spans 16 residues. The DNA of the CDR3 is TGTGCCAGCAGTTACCTTCGTTCTCAGGGATCCGATGGCTACACCTTC. This codes for CASSYLRSQGSDGYTF.

This clone was found once. The gene calls are TRBV6-5 and TRBJ2-1, with 11 bases that match TRBD1. The germline V gene has CDR1 MNHEY and CDR2 SVGAGI. The CDR3 consists of 15 residues. V shed 4 bases and J 2 bases; nucleotides not matched to a gene: 1. The CDR3 coding sequence is TGTGCCAGCAGTTGGGGACAGGGGGCCTACAATGAGCAGTTCTTC. It translates to CASSWGQGAYNEQFF.

The chain recombines TRBV19 with TRBJ1-5; D not resolved. This CDR3 is built from 15 residues. From germline, CDR1 is LNHDA and CDR2 SQIVND (reference sequence). The V end lost 3 bases, the J end lost 0 bases, and 9 bases lay between the germline ends. The CDR3 DNA is TGTGCCAGTAGTATCACGGGGAGTAGCAATCAGCCCCAGCATTTT. Encoded protein: CASSITGSSNQPQHF.

This chain's CDR3 is CASSGKTADNQPQHF. The CDR3 bases are TGTGCCAGCAGTGGTAAGACGGCAGACAATCAGCCCCAGCATTTT. The gene calls are TRBV2 and TRBJ1-5; no clear D. The CDR3 is made up of 15 amino acids. Per germline, CDR1 SNHLY and CDR2 FYNNEI. Trimming cost V 4 bases and J 3 bases, with 13 bases left between them.

The gene calls are TRBV5-4 and TRBJ2-7; 7 nucleotides line up with TRBD1. The CDR3 spans 13 residues. Germline trimming cut 4 bases from V and 9 bases from J; bases unmatched to any gene: 10. CDR1 SGHNT and CDR2 YYREEE come from the germline V gene (reference sequence). Here the CDR3 reads CASSSMTGIGQYF. CDR3 nucleotide sequence: TGTGCCAGCAGCAGTATGACAGGGATTGGGCAGTACTTC. The variable domain in full, with the rest retrieved from reference TRBV5-4 and TRBJ2-7, is ETGVTQSPTHLIKTRGQQVTLRCSSQSGHNTVSWYQQALGQGPQFIFQYYREEENGRGNFPPRFSGLQFPNYSSELNVNALELDDSALYLCASSSMTGIGQYFGPGTRLTVT.

The chain uses TRBV5-5 and TRBJ1-1; D might be TRBD1 (5 bases). Germline V gene lookup returns CDR1 SGHKS and CDR2 YYEKEE (reference sequence). The V end was cut by 0 bases, the J end by 2 bases, with 17 bases between. This CDR3 spans 17 amino acids. CDR3 amino acids: CASSLGRSLTVNTEAFF. The CDR3, as DNA: TGTGCCAGCAGCTTGGGCCGGAGTCTGACAGTCAACACTGAAGCTTTCTTT.

The CDR3 region has the DNA TGTGCCAGCAGCAGTAGCGGGGTTTACAATGAGCAGTTCTTC. Translation gives CASSSSGVYNEQFF. The chain links TRBV6-5 to TRBJ2-1; 8 positions match TRBD2. The trim removed 6 bases at V and 4 bases at J, leaving 5 bases unmatched. CDR3 size: 14 residues. The germline V gene has CDR1 MNHEY and CDR2 SVGAGI.

This chain uses TRBV27 with TRBJ1-1; D might be TRBD1 (6 bases). The CDR3 is made up of 12 amino acids. Germline V lookup: CDR1 MNHEY, CDR2 SMNVEV (reference sequence). V dropped 6 bases and J dropped 11 bases, with 16 bases sitting between them. The CDR3 here is CASSVGGAEAFF. The CDR3 bases are TGTGCCAGCAGCGTAGGGGGTGCCGAGGCTTTCTTT.